This T cell receptor (beta chain) was retrieved from a study of cytomegalovirus exposure and HLA in healthy donors. Use of 60 Vbeta and 13 Jbeta primers characterized the PCR. The protocol was immunoSEQ multiplex PCR, while the TCRdb copy is restricted to in-frame clones and leaves out a portion. The data hold around 85,000 clones, with nearly 80% observed a single time. Study-wide points: Analyses of presence and absence presupposed an approximately uniform sequencing depth across donors. A later analysis found common viral pathogens apparently linked to several of the most significant clusters.

A remark on this clone: Its antigen remains unidentified.

Germline CDR1 SGHNT, CDR2 YYREEE (reference sequence). The CDR3 totals 14 residues. V shed 1 base, J shed 5 bases, and the junction held 5 bases outside the gene matches. This TCR was recovered from a woman aged 45-65 years in good health and CMV-seropositive. The sequencing input was PBMCs. The chain links TRBV5-4 to TRBJ1-1, with TRBD1 matching over 7 bases. As DNA, the CDR3 is TGTGCCAGCAGCTTGACAGGGGTGGTGACTGAAGCTTTCTTT. Translation gives CASSLTGVVTEAFF.